These 26 T cell receptor beta chains originate from one sample sequenced in a study of blood T cell repertoires in COVID-19 (dated by TCRdb to about 2020). The receptor library was made with the immunoSEQ multiplex PCR assay. Not all clones reach the TCRdb copy of this immuneACCESS table, which keeps in-frame sequences only. Checked studies attribute under half of the gap to unresolved V genes and leave the rest unexplained. The sample table records about 210,000 clones; approximately 82% of these occur just once. Less than 3.5% of the sample lies in the top ten. Source material: peripheral blood. These receptors all come from a man in his forties or fifties with active or convalescent COVID-19.

This clone is a singleton in its sample. The chain uses TRBV6-5 and TRBJ1-4; TRBD1 matches 9 bases. The CDR3 loop spans 14 amino acids. V gave up 6 bases and J gave up 7 bases; unmatched junction bases: 6. The germline V gene has CDR1 MNHEY and CDR2 SVGAGI. The DNA of the CDR3 is TGTGCCAGCAGACTACAGGGGGCGAGTGAAAAACTGTTTTTT. Translation: CASRLQGASEKLFF.

The J gene is TRBJ2-7, the V gene TRBV28; the match to TRBD2 covers 8 bases. CDR1 and CDR2 from the germline V gene are MDHEN and SYDVKM. The V segment lost 4 bases and the J segment 0 bases; nucleotides outside the gene matches: 20. The CDR3 sequence is 20 residues long. The CDR3 region is CASSSPLGGGRSRSSYEQYF. The CDR3, as DNA: TGTGCCAGCAGTTCTCCCTTAGGAGGCGGGAGGTCCCGGAGCTCCTACGAGCAGTACTTC.

The chain combines TRBV5-4 with TRBJ1-6; tentative D call: TRBD1 (5 bases). The CDR3 spans 17 residues. Germline V lookup: CDR1 SGHNT, CDR2 YYREEE (reference sequence). Trimming shortened V by 3 bases and J by 6 bases, and 19 bases separated the two germline ends. CDR3 amino acids: CASSWGPGVGFNSPLHF. Written as DNA, the CDR3 is TGTGCCAGCAGCTGGGGCCCGGGAGTGGGGTTTAATTCACCCCTCCACTTT.

The chain carries TRBV7-2 and TRBJ1-1; perhaps TRBD1 as D (5 bases). This CDR3 is built from 13 residues. Germline V CDR1 and CDR2: SGHTA, FQGNSA. Trimming stripped 3 bases from V and 6 bases from J, with 11 bases between. The CDR3: CASSFGGGAEAFF. The CDR3 DNA sequence: TGTGCCAGCAGCTTCGGGGGGGGAGCTGAAGCTTTCTTT.

The chain joins TRBV30 to TRBJ1-2, with 8 positions matching TRBD1. J gave up 7 bases and V 5 bases, and 3 bases lay outside the gene matches. Germline V gives CDR1 GTSNPN, CDR2 SVGIG (reference sequence). The CDR3 spans 11 residues. The CDR3: CAWGQGSGYTF. The CDR3 DNA follows: TGTGCCTGGGGACAGGGCAGTGGCTACACCTTC. Looking up the rest from reference TRBV30 and TRBJ1-2 gives the full variable domain: SQTIHQWPATLVQPVGSPLSLECTVEGTSNPNLYWYRQAAGRGLQLLFYSVGIGQISSEVPQNLSASRPQDRQFILSSKKLLLSDSGFYLCAWGQGSGYTFGSGTRLTVV.

This chain joins TRBV5-6 and TRBJ2-2; D gene ambiguous. V was pared by 4 bases and J by 2 bases, with 9 bases between. Germline V gene lookup returns CDR1 SGHDT and CDR2 YYEEEE. The CDR3 spans 14 residues. CDR3 loop: CASSLQTNTGELFF. The CDR3 bases are TGTGCCAGCAGCCTCCAGACTAACACCGGGGAGCTGTTTTTT. The full variable domain, with the rest looked up from reference TRBV5-6 and TRBJ2-2, is DAGVTQSPTHLIKTRGQQVTLRCSPKSGHDTVSWYQQALGQGPQFIFQYYEEEERQRGNFPDRFSGHQFPNYSSELNVNALLLGDSALYLCASSLQTNTGELFFGEGSRLTVL.

This chain links TRBV7-9 with TRBJ1-4; tentatively, D is TRBD1 (5 bases). V dropped 4 bases and J dropped 6 bases, with 15 bases sitting between them. The CDR3 runs 15 residues. CDR1 is SEHNR, CDR2 FQNEAQ, per germline (reference sequence). CDR3 DNA sequence: TGTGCCAGCAGCTCACAAAGGGGTCCAGATGAAAAACTGTTTTTT. Protein product: CASSSQRGPDEKLFF.

The sample holds one count of this clone. The V and J genes are TRBV4-1 and TRBJ2-1, with TRBD2 matching over 7 bases. V was clipped by 0 bases and J by 7 bases; unmatched bases: 18. This CDR3 has 19 amino acids. Germline values: CDR1 MGHRA, CDR2 YSYEKL. CDR3 nucleotide sequence: TGCGCCAGCAGCCAAGAGGGAATGGGTGGACTAGGACCCCTAAATGAGCAGTTCTTC. Protein: CASSQEGMGGLGPLNEQFF.

V gene TRBV5-5 combines with J gene TRBJ2-7; D uncertain. V was pared by 7 bases and J by 0 bases, with 8 bases between. CDR3 size: 12 residues. CDR1 is SGHKS and CDR2 is YYEKEE in the germline V gene (reference sequence). This CDR3 is CASETSSYEQYF. In nucleotides, the CDR3 is TGTGCCAGCGAGACAAGCTCCTACGAGCAGTACTTC.

CDR3 loop: CASNAGTGEYGYTF. The CDR3 DNA is TGTGCCAGTAATGCCGGGACAGGGGAATATGGCTACACCTTC. The chain couples TRBV19 to TRBJ1-2; 10 nucleotides agree with TRBD1. This CDR3 is 14 amino acids long. Germline-derived CDR1 and CDR2 are LNHDA and SQIVND (reference sequence). With V trimmed by 7 bases and J by 5 bases, 7 bases remained unmatched. The whole variable domain, remainder taken from reference TRBV19 and TRBJ1-2, is DGGITQSPKYLFRKEGQNVTLSCEQNLNHDAMYWYRQDPGQGLRLIYYSQIVNDFQKGDIAEGYSVSREKKESFPLTVTSAQKNPTAFYLCASNAGTGEYGYTFGSGTRLTVV.

The V and J genes are TRBV27 and TRBJ2-3, with D maybe TRBD1 (6 bases). With 6 bases removed from V and 2 bases from J, the gap between germline ends came to 21 bases. The germline V gene has CDR1 MNHEY and CDR2 SMNVEV (reference sequence). The CDR3 has 17 amino acids. The DNA for the CDR3 is TGTGCCAGCAGGACATCGGTCCCAGGGGCCTACACAGATACGCAGTATTTT. It is translated as CASRTSVPGAYTDTQYF.

The chain employs TRBV27 and TRBJ1-1; D gene uncertain. Germline CDR1 and CDR2: MNHEY and SMNVEV (reference sequence). The ends were cut back, 2 bases at V and 0 bases at J, with 4 bases in the middle. This CDR3 has 13 amino acids. This CDR3 reads CASSLQMNTEAFF. Here the CDR3 DNA reads TGTGCCAGCAGTTTACAGATGAACACTGAAGCTTTCTTT.

The V call is TRBV6-2 or TRBV6-3, the J call TRBJ2-3; D gene unclear. V was trimmed by 4 bases and J by 2 bases, leaving 7 bases between them. Germline-derived CDR1 and CDR2 are MNHEY and SVGEGT. CDR3 size: 13 residues. The CDR3 loop is CASSLDNTDTQYF. The CDR3 nucleotides are TGTGCCAGCAGTTTAGATAACACAGATACGCAGTATTTT.

The V gene is TRBV2, the J gene TRBJ1-2, with D maybe TRBD1 (6 bases). CDR3 length: 13 residues. Germline V CDR1 and CDR2: SNHLY, FYNNEI. Trimming took 8 bases from V and 6 from J, leaving 16 bases between them. CDR3 residues: CASVPMGADGYTF. As DNA, the CDR3 is TGTGCCAGCGTTCCCATGGGGGCGGATGGCTACACCTTC.

This rearrangement joins TRBV19 to TRBJ1-5; D is unresolved. V was clipped by 4 bases and J by 7 bases, with 14 bases between them. The CDR3 sequence is 14 residues long. In germline, CDR1 is LNHDA, CDR2 SQIVND (reference sequence). The CDR3 loop is CASSRGFRGQPQHF. CDR3 bases: TGTGCCAGTAGTAGGGGATTCCGGGGACAGCCCCAGCATTTT.

The rearrangement joins TRBV2 to TRBJ1-2, with 10 nucleotides matching TRBD1. This CDR3 has 16 amino acids. V dropped 8 bases and J dropped 5; count of bases not matched to a gene: 14. Germline CDR1 SNHLY, CDR2 FYNNEI. Written as DNA, the CDR3 is TGTGCCAGCGCCGCGGGACAGGGGCGGATATTGTATGGCTACACCTTC. Translated, it gives CASAAGQGRILYGYTF.

This clone has a single count. V and J are TRBV18 and TRBJ2-7; D possibly corresponds to TRBD1 (5 bases). The V gene's germline CDR1 is KGHSH and CDR2 LQKENI. The CDR3 spans 13 residues. V lost 3 bases, J lost 2 bases, and 8 bases lay in between. As DNA, the CDR3 is TGTGCCAGCTCACCGGACAACCCCTACGAGCAGTACTTC. Translated, it gives CASSPDNPYEQYF.

V gene TRBV3-1 (or the pseudogene TRBV3-2) combines with J gene TRBJ2-1; a weak D match, TRBD2 (5 bases). Trimming cost V 4 bases and J 1 base, with 11 bases left between them. The CDR3 contains 15 residues. The germline gives CDR1 LGHDT, CDR2 YNNKEL (reference sequence). CDR3 in amino acids: CASSLEGASYNEQFF. The DNA of the CDR3 is TGTGCCAGCAGCCTCGAGGGCGCGTCCTACAATGAGCAGTTCTTC.

The chain recombines TRBV5-1 with TRBJ2-5; D gene ambiguous. V gave up 1 base and J gave up 4 bases, with 8 bases separating them. The CDR3 extends over 13 amino acids. Germline values: CDR1 SGHRS, CDR2 YFSETQ. The CDR3 bases are TGCGCCAGCAGCTTGTCACCGAGAGAGACCCAGTACTTC. Translated: CASSLSPRETQYF.

CDR3 residues: CASSEESPLAGGPRYF. CDR3 nucleotides: TGTGCCAGCAGTGAGGAAAGCCCCCTAGCGGGAGGGCCTAGATACTTC. The chain uses TRBV2 and TRBJ2-5; 12 bases are a match to TRBD2. The CDR3 spans 16 residues. The junction had 16 bases not matched to a gene; V was cut back by 3 bases and J by 14 bases. Germline V lookup: CDR1 SNHLY, CDR2 FYNNEI.

The V gene is TRBV7-8, the J gene TRBJ2-7, with 11 bases fitting TRBD2. Germline V gene data show CDR1 as SGHVS and CDR2 as FQNEAQ. The CDR3 is made up of 16 amino acids. With 3 bases clipped from V and 3 bases from J, the junction kept 7 bases outside the gene matches. CDR3 region: CASSLRTSGFNYEQYF. For the CDR3, the DNA is TGTGCCAGCAGCTTGCGGACTAGCGGGTTCAACTACGAGCAGTACTTC.

This clone was seen a single time. This chain uses TRBV15 with TRBJ1-4, with D perhaps matching TRBD1 (5 bases). The CDR3 runs to 13 residues. CDR1 LNHNV and CDR2 YYDKDF come from the germline V gene (reference sequence). The V end was cut by 3 bases, the J end by 4 bases, with 6 bases between. CDR3 loop: CATSRGLNEKLFF. CDR3 nucleotides: TGTGCCACCAGCAGGGGGCTTAATGAAAAACTGTTTTTT.

This clone was observed a single time. The chain is built from TRBV28 and TRBJ2-7; maybe TRBD1 (5 bases). The CDR3 loop spans 15 amino acids. V was shortened by 8 bases and J by 0 bases, with 17 bases between the two germline ends. Per the germline V gene, CDR1 is MDHEN and CDR2 is SYDVKM. CDR3 sequence (DNA): TGTGCCAGCGGCCTCCAGGGCGCTAGCTCCTACGAGCAGTACTTC. Protein sequence: CASGLQGASSYEQYF.

V and J are TRBV7-6 and TRBJ1-5; D is possibly TRBD1 (6 bases). The V end was cut by 4 bases, the J end by 3 bases, with 10 bases between. CDR3 size: 14 residues. Germline V gene lookup returns CDR1 SGHVS and CDR2 FNYEAQ. DNA of the CDR3: TGTGCCAGCAGCTCCGGACAGCTCAATCAGCCCCAGCATTTT. It encodes CASSSGQLNQPQHF.

This clone showed up just a few times. This chain uses TRBV5-1 with TRBJ1-6; weak D call: TRBD1 (5 bases). This CDR3 has 17 residues. Germline V gives CDR1 SGHRS, CDR2 YFSETQ. The V and J ends lost 0 bases and 4 bases respectively, with 14 bases between them. The CDR3 here is CASSLDADTKYNSPLHF. CDR3 DNA sequence: TGCGCCAGCAGCTTGGACGCGGACACAAAGTATAATTCACCCCTCCACTTT.

This sequence joins TRBV10-3 and TRBJ1-1; 7 positions match TRBD1. CDR3 length: 14 residues. Germline CDR1 reads ENHRY; CDR2 reads SYGVKD. With V trimmed by 7 bases and J by 0 bases, 5 bases remained unmatched. The DNA for the CDR3 is TGTGCCATCACCAAGGGACAGATGAACACTGAAGCTTTCTTT. Protein: CAITKGQMNTEAFF.